Below are 13 T cell receptor beta chains sequenced from a single sample in a study of blood T cells in healthy people across ages (dated by TCRdb to between 2014 and 2016). The library was prepared using 5' RACE. The listed sequencing device is Illumina HiSeq 2500. The second PCR ran for roughly 7 to 11 cycles and used a J-beta primer mix along with a sample-barcoded 5' primer. Starting from the raw public reads, TCRdb applied fastp trimming at Q25, assembled clones with MiXCR and retained in-frame beta chains. Each CDR3 protein gets just one entry, which takes the most common genes and DNA from the rows behind it. In this sample the table shows about 640,000 distinct CDR3 sequences, about 54% of which occur a single time. Over 30% of the sample is taken by the ten largest. The sample comprised blood. These receptors came from a man aged 55 to 70 in good health.

The chain employs TRBV6-2 or TRBV6-3 and TRBJ1-2; D unclear. In germline, CDR1 is MNHEY, CDR2 SVGEGT. The V gene lost 2 bases and the J gene lost 8 bases, with 9 bases spanning the gap. The CDR3 is made up of 12 amino acids. The CDR3 reads CASSYERIGYTF. CDR3 nucleotide sequence: TGTGCCAGCAGTTACGAGAGGATCGGCTACACCTTC.

This rearrangement joins TRBV12-3 or TRBV12-4 to TRBJ2-3, with 9 positions matching TRBD2. V trimming: 4 bases; J trimming: 4 bases; junction bases outside the gene matches: 6. The CDR3 loop spans 15 amino acids. CDR3 nucleotides: TGTGCCAGCAGTTCCCAGCGGGGGGCCGCAGATACGCAGTATTTT. Translated: CASSSQRGAADTQYF.

This rearrangement joins TRBV29-1 to TRBJ2-1, with D uncertain. The CDR3 has 15 residues. Germline V CDR1 and CDR2: SQVTM, ANQGSEA. Trimming took off 1 base at V and 3 bases at J, with 13 bases between the two ends. The CDR3 DNA follows: TGCAGCGTTGAAGGCCGGGCCTCGCGCTACAATGAGCAGTTCTTC. As protein: CSVEGRASRYNEQFF.

The chain uses TRBV21-1 and TRBJ1-5. TRBV21-1 is flagged as a pseudogene. The CDR3 loop spans 15 amino acids. Here the CDR3 DNA reads TGTGCCAGCAGCCCTCCGGCAGGCAGCAATCAGCCCCAGCATTTT. It translates to CASSPPAGSNQPQHF.

The genes are TRBV20-1 and TRBJ2-3; 9 nucleotides align to TRBD2. Germline values: CDR1 DFQATT, CDR2 SNEGSKA (reference sequence). CDR3 size: 16 residues. After removal of 1 base from V and 7 bases from J, the junction contained 12 bases not matched to a gene. The CDR3 DNA is TGCAGTGCTAGAGGGATAGCGGGGGCCTCGGCCCATACGCAGTATTTT. The encoded protein is CSARGIAGASAHTQYF.

CDR3 in DNA: TGTGCCAGCAGCCGTCCCGGGGTCCTGGGGAATGAGCAGTTCTTC. Translating it yields CASSRPGVLGNEQFF. The chain links TRBV7-9 to TRBJ2-1, with D tentatively TRBD2 (5 bases). Germline CDR1 reads SEHNR; CDR2 reads FQNEAQ (reference sequence). Trimming removed 5 bases at V and 7 bases at J, with 18 bases between. The CDR3 covers 15 residues. Together with reference TRBV7-9 and TRBJ2-1, the CDR3 gives the full variable domain: DTGVSQNPRHKITKRGQNVTFRCDPISEHNRLYWYRQTLGQGPEFLTYFQNEAQLEKSRLLSDRFSAERPKGSFSTLEIQRTEQGDSAMYLCASSRPGVLGNEQFFGPGTRLTVL.

This chain connects TRBV6-5 to TRBJ2-3; perhaps D is TRBD1 or TRBD2 (5 bases each). The V and J ends lost 2 bases and 0 bases respectively, with 12 bases between them. The CDR3 is 16 amino acids. The germline V gene has CDR1 MNHEY and CDR2 SVGAGI. Here the CDR3 reads CASSYSRDASTDTQYF. The DNA of the CDR3 is TGTGCCAGCAGTTACAGCAGGGACGCTAGCACAGATACGCAGTATTTT.

The chain uses TRBV6-1 and TRBJ2-2, with D possibly matching TRBD1 (6 bases). This CDR3 spans 16 amino acids. V was pared by 2 bases and J by 1 base, with 11 bases between. Germline assignment: CDR1 MNHNS and CDR2 SASEGT. CDR3 DNA sequence: TGTGCCAGCAGTGAATTCAGGACAGAGAACACCGGGGAGCTGTTTTTT. Its protein is CASSEFRTENTGELFF.

This chain's CDR3 is CASSGEADTQYF. DNA of the CDR3: TGTGCCAGCTCGGGGGAGGCAGATACGCAGTATTTT. V usage is TRBV9 and J usage is TRBJ2-3, with a tentative D call TRBD2 (6 bases). CDR1 SGDLS and CDR2 YYNGEE come from the germline V gene. V was pared by 7 bases and J by 4 bases, with 10 bases between. This CDR3 comprises 12 residues.

This CDR3 reads CASSQLSGGPRDEQFF. The CDR3 bases are TGTGCCAGCAGCCAGTTAAGCGGGGGGCCGAGGGATGAGCAGTTCTTC. The gene calls are TRBV3-1 and TRBJ2-1; 9 bases are a match to TRBD2. The CDR3 is made up of 16 amino acids. From germline, CDR1 is LGHDT and CDR2 YNNKEL (reference sequence). V shed 3 bases and J 8 bases; nucleotides not matched to a gene: 11.

J is TRBJ2-5 and V is TRBV4-1; unclear D gene. V lost 0 bases and J 1 base, leaving 15 bases between the germline ends. Germline V gene data show CDR1 as MGHRA and CDR2 as YSYEKL. The CDR3 covers 17 residues. The CDR3 coding sequence is TGCGCCAGCAGCCAAGAATCCGGCCGGGCGTTCCAAGAGACCCAGTACTTC. Protein: CASSQESGRAFQETQYF.

The chain couples TRBV2 to TRBJ2-4; TRBD1 might be the D (6 bases). Germline lookup yields CDR1 SNHLY and CDR2 FYNNEI. V was cut by 3 bases and J by 13 bases, with 16 bases left in between. The CDR3 has 13 residues. In DNA, the CDR3 is TGTGCCAGCAGTGAGGGGGCCCCCTTCAAGCAGTACTTC. Its protein product is CASSEGAPFKQYF.

This sequence joins TRBV5-1 and TRBJ2-7; D is unclear. V gave up 0 bases and J gave up 6 bases, with 10 bases separating them. The germline CDR1 and CDR2 sequences are SGHRS and YFSETQ. The CDR3 loop spans 13 amino acids. The CDR3 region is CASSLGNLGEQYF. In DNA form, the CDR3 reads TGCGCCAGCAGCTTGGGTAATTTGGGCGAGCAGTACTTC.